A selection of T cell receptor beta chains follows, all from one sample in a study of T-cell reconstitution after alpha-beta-depleted transplantation in children. TCRdb redid the calling of the PCR reads with MiXCR, one entry per CDR3 protein. The sample lists just over 70,000 distinct CDR3 sequences, approximately 7.4% seen once, with 2% to 3% in the top ten. The sequencing used PBMCs from the stem cell graft donor, collected from the stem cell graft. The receptors stem from a human donor who donated a stem cell graft to a child with acute lymphoblastic leukemia. CDR3s include the opening cysteine and the closing phenylalanine or tryptophan. A D gene is named only where the DNA matches it firmly. Rows may omit the clone size; those that give it use once, few, many or a size class.

d_call	v_call	j_call	clone_size	cdr3_aa	cdr3_nt
NA	TRBV6-1	TRBJ2-6	many	CASREQQGSGANVLTF	TGTGCCAGCAGGGAACAACAGGGCTCTGGGGCCAACGTCCTGACTTTC
NA	TRBV12-3/TRBV12-4	TRBJ2-1	many	CASSPLRGEQFF	TGTGCCAGCAGTCCCCTGCGGGGCGAGCAGTTCTTC
NA	TRBV5-1	TRBJ1-1	many	CASSLGQRITEAFF	TGCGCCAGCAGCTTGGGACAGAGGATCACTGAAGCTTTCTTT
NA	TRBV5-5	TRBJ2-7	many	CASSLAATAFYEQYF	TGTGCCAGCAGCTTGGCCGCGACAGCCTTCTACGAGCAGTACTTC
NA	TRBV15	TRBJ2-7	many	CATRIQGLGEQYF	TGTGCCACCAGGATACAGGGACTCGGCGAGCAGTACTTC
TRBD2	TRBV12-3/TRBV12-4	TRBJ2-7	many	CASSLAGGIGHEQYF	TGTGCCAGCAGTTTAGCGGGAGGGATCGGCCACGAGCAGTACTTC
TRBD2	TRBV24-1	TRBJ2-1	many	CATSGGGSSFF	TGTGCCACCAGTGGGGGCGGGAGTTCGTTCTTC
NA	TRBV27	TRBJ1-1	few	CASSLWAATKTNTEAFF	TGTGCCAGCAGTCTATGGGCCGCTACGAAGACGAACACTGAAGCTTTCTTT
TRBD1	TRBV20-1	TRBJ2-5	NA	CSAISSGQGLQETQYF	TGCAGTGCTATCTCGTCGGGACAGGGCTTACAAGAGACCCAGTACTTC
TRBD1	TRBV12-3/TRBV12-4	TRBJ1-1	many	CASSPTRTGLAEAFF	TGTGCCAGCAGCCCAACTAGGACAGGGTTGGCTGAAGCTTTCTTT
NA	TRBV18	TRBJ1-1	NA	CASSPLGGRSTEAFF	TGTGCCAGCTCACCCTTAGGCGGGAGGAGCACTGAAGCTTTCTTT
NA	TRBV4-1	TRBJ2-2	many	CASSSGLANTGELFF	TGCGCCAGCAGCTCGGGACTCGCGAACACCGGGGAGCTGTTTTTT
NA	TRBV10-3	TRBJ2-2	many	CAISPPVGNGELFF	TGTGCCATCAGTCCCCCTGTCGGGAATGGGGAGCTGTTTTTT
NA	TRBV24-1	TRBJ2-3	many	CATSERTDSTDTQYF	TGTGCCACCAGTGAACGGACTGATAGCACAGATACGCAGTATTTT
NA	TRBV6-1	TRBJ1-1	few	CASSIQGMNTEAFF	TGTGCCAGCAGTATACAGGGTATGAACACTGAAGCTTTCTTT
TRBD1	TRBV24-1	TRBJ1-4	many	CATSDTSTGSNEKLFF	TGTGCCACCAGTGATACCTCGACAGGGTCAAATGAAAAACTGTTTTTT
NA	TRBV12-3/TRBV12-4	TRBJ1-4	many	CASSLVGLRSEKLFF	TGTGCCAGCAGTTTAGTTGGCCTTAGGAGTGAAAAACTGTTTTTT
NA	TRBV4-3	TRBJ2-2	NA	CASSQDGGTGELFF	TGCGCCAGCAGCCAAGATGGAGGCACCGGGGAGCTGTTTTTT
NA	TRBV7-8	TRBJ1-1	many	CASSLADRNTEAFF	TGTGCCAGCAGCTTAGCCGACAGGAACACTGAAGCTTTCTTT
NA	TRBV29-1	TRBJ1-4	many	CSVYLTNEKLFF	TGCAGCGTCTACCTGACTAATGAAAAACTGTTTTTT
TRBD2	TRBV4-2	TRBJ2-3	many	CASQKNDALAGGHTQYF	TGTGCCAGCCAGAAGAACGACGCGTTAGCGGGAGGCCATACGCAGTATTTT
TRBD1	TRBV7-9	TRBJ1-4	many	CASREQGLLEKLFF	TGTGCCAGCAGGGAACAGGGGCTTCTTGAAAAACTGTTTTTT
TRBD1	TRBV24-1	TRBJ2-2	many	CATSDPRQGYTGELFF	TGTGCCACCAGTGACCCTCGACAGGGTTACACCGGGGAGCTGTTTTTT
NA	TRBV29-1	TRBJ2-5	many	CSVEDGRSQETQYF	TGCAGCGTTGAAGATGGACGGAGCCAAGAGACCCAGTACTTC
NA	TRBV6-5	TRBJ2-7	many	CASSYGGTSYEQYF	TGTGCCAGCAGTTACGGGGGTACATCCTACGAGCAGTACTTC
TRBD2	TRBV12-3/TRBV12-4	TRBJ2-1	many	CASSDPSTSGGYNEQFF	TGTGCCAGCAGCGACCCCTCCACTAGCGGGGGTTACAATGAGCAGTTCTTC
NA	TRBV7-9	TRBJ2-5	few	CASSPRGDRETQYF	TGTGCCAGCAGCCCCAGAGGGGATCGAGAGACCCAGTACTTC
NA	TRBV29-1	TRBJ2-1	many	CSVLQGRGNEQFF	TGCAGCGTGCTACAGGGTAGGGGCAATGAGCAGTTCTTC
NA	TRBV15	TRBJ2-1	many	CATSRPQYNEQFF	TGTGCCACCAGCAGACCCCAATACAATGAGCAGTTCTTC
NA	TRBV20-1	TRBJ2-7	few	CSARDSVYEQYF	TGCAGTGCTAGGGACTCCGTCTACGAGCAGTACTTC
NA	TRBV9	TRBJ1-1	many	CASSVGGATEAFF	TGTGCCAGCAGCGTAGGAGGGGCAACTGAAGCTTTCTTT
NA	TRBV7-2	TRBJ2-7	many	CASSRERAFPEQYF	TGTGCCAGCAGCCGAGAGCGGGCCTTTCCGGAGCAGTACTTC
TRBD2	TRBV4-2	TRBJ2-1	many	CASSQDRLANEQFF	TGTGCCAGCAGCCAAGATAGACTAGCGAATGAGCAGTTCTTC
NA	TRBV29-1	TRBJ1-2	many	CSVEERGRGDYGYTF	TGCAGCGTTGAAGAAAGGGGCAGAGGGGACTATGGCTACACCTTC
NA	TRBV5-1	TRBJ1-1	many	CASSLVRLNTEAFF	TGCGCCAGCAGCCTCGTCCGGTTGAACACTGAAGCTTTCTTT
NA	TRBV5-1	TRBJ2-3	many	CASSLIQGSSTDTQYF	TGCGCCAGCAGCCTAATCCAGGGGTCTAGCACAGATACGCAGTATTTT
NA	TRBV5-1	TRBJ2-2	many	CASSLGPISARGNLLIGELFF	TGCGCCAGCAGCTTGGGTCCGATTTCCGCTAGGGGAAATCTATTAATCGGGGAGCTGTTTTTT
NA	TRBV12-3/TRBV12-4	TRBJ2-3	many	CASTVDRRTDTQYF	TGTGCCAGCACCGTTGACAGGCGCACAGATACGCAGTATTTT
TRBD1	TRBV28	TRBJ2-7	many	CASSPQGQFPYEQYF	TGTGCCAGCAGTCCACAGGGACAGTTCCCCTACGAGCAGTACTTC
NA	TRBV5-1	TRBJ1-1	many	CASSLYGHGTEAFF	TGCGCCAGCAGCTTGTACGGGCATGGGACTGAAGCTTTCTTT
NA	TRBV20-1	TRBJ2-1	NA	CCASRLEVGYNEQFF	TGCTGTGCCTCTCGGTTGGAGGTTGGCTACAATGAGCAGTTCTTC